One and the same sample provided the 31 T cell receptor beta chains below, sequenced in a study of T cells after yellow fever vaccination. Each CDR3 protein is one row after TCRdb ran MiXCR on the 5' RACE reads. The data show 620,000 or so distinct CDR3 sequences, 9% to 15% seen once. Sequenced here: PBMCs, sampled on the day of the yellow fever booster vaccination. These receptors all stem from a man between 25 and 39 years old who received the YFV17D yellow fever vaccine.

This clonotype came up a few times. CDR3 DNA sequence: TGTGCCAGCAGCCAGACAGGGACGGTCGGGGAGCTGTTTTTT. Translated: CASSQTGTVGELFF. V and J are TRBV11-2 and TRBJ2-2; the match to TRBD1 covers 7 bases. This CDR3 region has 14 residues. The V segment lost 5 bases and the J segment 7 bases; nucleotides outside the gene matches: 7. Germline V gene lookup returns CDR1 SGHAT and CDR2 FQNNGV.

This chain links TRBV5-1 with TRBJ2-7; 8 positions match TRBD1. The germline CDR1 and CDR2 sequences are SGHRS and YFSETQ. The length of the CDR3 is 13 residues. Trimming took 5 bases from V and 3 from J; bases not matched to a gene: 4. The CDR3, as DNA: TGCGCCAGCAGGGAGACAGGGGTCTACGAGCAGTACTTC. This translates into CASRETGVYEQYF.

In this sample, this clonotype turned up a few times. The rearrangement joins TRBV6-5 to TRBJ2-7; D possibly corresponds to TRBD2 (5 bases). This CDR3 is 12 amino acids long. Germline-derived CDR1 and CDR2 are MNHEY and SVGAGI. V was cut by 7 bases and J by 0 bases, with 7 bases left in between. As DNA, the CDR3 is TGTGCCAGCACCGGGAACTCCTACGAGCAGTACTTC. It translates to CASTGNSYEQYF.

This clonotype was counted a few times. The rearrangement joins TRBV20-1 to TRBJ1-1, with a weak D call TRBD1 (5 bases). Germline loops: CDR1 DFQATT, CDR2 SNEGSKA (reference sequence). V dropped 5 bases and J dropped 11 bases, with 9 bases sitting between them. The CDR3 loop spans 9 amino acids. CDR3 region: CSAPGIAFF. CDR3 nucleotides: TGCAGTGCTCCAGGGATTGCTTTCTTT.

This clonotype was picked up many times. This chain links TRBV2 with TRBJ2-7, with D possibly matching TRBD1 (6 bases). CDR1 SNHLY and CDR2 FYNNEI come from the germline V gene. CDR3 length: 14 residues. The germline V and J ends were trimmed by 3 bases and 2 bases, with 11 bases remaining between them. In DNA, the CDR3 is TGTGCCAGCAGTGAGAGGGGGAATACCTACGAGCAGTACTTC. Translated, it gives CASSERGNTYEQYF.

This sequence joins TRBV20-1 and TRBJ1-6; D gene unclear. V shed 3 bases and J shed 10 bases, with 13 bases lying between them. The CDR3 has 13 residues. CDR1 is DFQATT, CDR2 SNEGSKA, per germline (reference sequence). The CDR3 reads CSASLGSGSPLHF. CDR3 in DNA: TGCAGTGCTAGTCTGGGTTCAGGATCACCCCTCCACTTT.

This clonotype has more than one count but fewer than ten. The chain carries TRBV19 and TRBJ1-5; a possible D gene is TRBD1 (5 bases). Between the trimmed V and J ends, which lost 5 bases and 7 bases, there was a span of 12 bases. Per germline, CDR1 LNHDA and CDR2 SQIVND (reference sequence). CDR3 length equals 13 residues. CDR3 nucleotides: TGTGCCAGTAGTCTCAGGGCAGGGCAGCCCCAGCATTTT. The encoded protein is CASSLRAGQPQHF.

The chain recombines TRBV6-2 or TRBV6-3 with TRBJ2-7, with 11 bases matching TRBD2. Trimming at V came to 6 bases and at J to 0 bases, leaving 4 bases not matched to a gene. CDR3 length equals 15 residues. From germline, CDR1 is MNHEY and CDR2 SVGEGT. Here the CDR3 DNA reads TGTGCCAGCAGCTACACTAGCGGGGGCTCCTACGAGCAGTACTTC. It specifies CASSYTSGGSYEQYF.

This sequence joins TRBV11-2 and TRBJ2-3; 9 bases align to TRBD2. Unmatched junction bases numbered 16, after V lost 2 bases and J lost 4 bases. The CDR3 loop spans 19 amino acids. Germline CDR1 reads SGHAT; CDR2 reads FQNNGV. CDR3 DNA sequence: TGTGCCAGCAGCTTAAGGGTGGTAGCGGGAGCCGTCTTTGCAGATACGCAGTATTTT. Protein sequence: CASSLRVVAGAVFADTQYF.

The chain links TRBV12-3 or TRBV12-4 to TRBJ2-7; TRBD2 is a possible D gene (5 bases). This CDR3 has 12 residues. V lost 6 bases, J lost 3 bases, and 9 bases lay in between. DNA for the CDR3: TGTGCCAGCAGATCCGGGAACTACGAGCAGTACTTC. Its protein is CASRSGNYEQYF.

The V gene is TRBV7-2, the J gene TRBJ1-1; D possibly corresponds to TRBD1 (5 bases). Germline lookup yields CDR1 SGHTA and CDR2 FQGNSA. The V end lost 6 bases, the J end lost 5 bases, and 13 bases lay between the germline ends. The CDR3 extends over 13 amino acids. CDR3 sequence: CASRGQGKTEAFF. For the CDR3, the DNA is TGTGCCAGCAGGGGGCAGGGAAAAACTGAAGCTTTCTTT.

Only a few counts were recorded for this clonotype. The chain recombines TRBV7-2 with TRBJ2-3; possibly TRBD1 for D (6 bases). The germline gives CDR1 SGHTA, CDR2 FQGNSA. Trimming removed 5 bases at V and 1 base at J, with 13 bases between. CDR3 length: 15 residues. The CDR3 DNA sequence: TGTGCCAGCAGCGCTAATCGACAGGGCACAGATACGCAGTATTTT. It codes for CASSANRQGTDTQYF. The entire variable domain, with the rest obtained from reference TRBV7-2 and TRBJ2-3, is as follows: GAGVSQSPSNKVTEKGKDVELRCDPISGHTALYWYRQSLGQGLEFLIYFQGNSAPDKSGLPSDRFSAERTGGSVSTLTIQRTQQEDSAVYLCASSANRQGTDTQYFGPGTRLTVL.

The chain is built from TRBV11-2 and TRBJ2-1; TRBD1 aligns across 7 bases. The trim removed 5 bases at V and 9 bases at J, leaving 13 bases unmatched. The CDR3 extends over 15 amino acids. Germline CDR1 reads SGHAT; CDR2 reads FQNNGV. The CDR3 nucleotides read TGTGCCAGCAGCCGAGGACAGGTCATTAATGGTGAGCAGTTCTTC. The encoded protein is CASSRGQVINGEQFF.

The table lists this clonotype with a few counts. CDR3 sequence reads: CASSGPSGSGEQFF. DNA of the CDR3: TGTGCCAGCAGTGGCCCTAGCGGGAGTGGTGAGCAGTTCTTC. This chain connects TRBV2 to TRBJ2-1; TRBD2 aligns across 10 bases. Germline values: CDR1 SNHLY, CDR2 FYNNEI. The V segment lost 4 bases and the J segment 9 bases; nucleotides outside the gene matches: 6. The CDR3 sequence is 14 residues long.

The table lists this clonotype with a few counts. CDR3 sequence (DNA): TGCAGCGTTGAAGTCCCACGGGGGGAGCTGTTTTTT. It is translated as CSVEVPRGELFF. This sequence joins TRBV29-1 and TRBJ2-2; D gene unclear. Trimming removed 1 base at V and 8 bases at J, with 8 bases between. Germline-derived CDR1 and CDR2 are SQVTM and ANQGSEA. The CDR3 has 12 residues.

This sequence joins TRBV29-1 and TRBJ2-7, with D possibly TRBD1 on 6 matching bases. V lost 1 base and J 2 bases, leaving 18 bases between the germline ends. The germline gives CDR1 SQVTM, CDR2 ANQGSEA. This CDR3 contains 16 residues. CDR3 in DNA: TGCAGCGTTGAAGTCGGCGAGAGGGGGAGACCCTACGAGCAGTACTTC. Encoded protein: CSVEVGERGRPYEQYF.

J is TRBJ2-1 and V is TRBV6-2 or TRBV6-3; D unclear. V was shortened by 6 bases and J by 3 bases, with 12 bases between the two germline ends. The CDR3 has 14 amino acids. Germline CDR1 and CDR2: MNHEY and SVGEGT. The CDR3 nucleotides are TGTGCCAGCAGATCACCGGGCTTCTACAATGAGCAGTTCTTC. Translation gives CASRSPGFYNEQFF.

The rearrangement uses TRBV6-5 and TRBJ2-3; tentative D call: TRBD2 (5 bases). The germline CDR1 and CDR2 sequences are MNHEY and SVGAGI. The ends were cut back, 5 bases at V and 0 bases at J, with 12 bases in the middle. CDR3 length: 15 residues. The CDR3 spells CASSDWRPSTDTQYF. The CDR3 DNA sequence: TGTGCCAGCAGTGACTGGAGGCCTAGCACAGATACGCAGTATTTT.

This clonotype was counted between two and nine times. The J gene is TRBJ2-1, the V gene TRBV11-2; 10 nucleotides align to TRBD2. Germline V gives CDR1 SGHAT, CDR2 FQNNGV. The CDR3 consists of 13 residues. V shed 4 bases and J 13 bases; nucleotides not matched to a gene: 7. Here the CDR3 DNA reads TGTGCCAGCAGCTCAGCGGGAGGGCCGCGACAGTTCTTC. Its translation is CASSSAGGPRQFF.

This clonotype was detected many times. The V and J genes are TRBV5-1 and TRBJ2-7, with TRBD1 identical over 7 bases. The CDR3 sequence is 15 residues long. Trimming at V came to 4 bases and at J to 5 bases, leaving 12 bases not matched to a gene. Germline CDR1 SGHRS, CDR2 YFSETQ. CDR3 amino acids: CASSAQGQVDHEQYF. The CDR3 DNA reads TGCGCCAGCAGCGCACAGGGGCAGGTGGATCACGAGCAGTACTTC.

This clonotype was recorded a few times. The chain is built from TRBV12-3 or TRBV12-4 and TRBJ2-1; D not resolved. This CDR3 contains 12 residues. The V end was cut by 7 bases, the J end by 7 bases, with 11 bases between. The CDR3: CASTQFRNEQFF. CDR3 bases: TGTGCCAGCACCCAATTTAGAAATGAGCAGTTCTTC.

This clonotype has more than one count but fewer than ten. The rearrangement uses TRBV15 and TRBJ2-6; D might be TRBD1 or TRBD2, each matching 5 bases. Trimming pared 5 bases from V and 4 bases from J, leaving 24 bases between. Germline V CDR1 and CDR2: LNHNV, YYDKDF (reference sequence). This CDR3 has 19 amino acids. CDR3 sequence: CATSLDPGSTRKGANVLTF. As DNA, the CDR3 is TGTGCCACCAGCCTCGACCCAGGGTCCACTAGGAAGGGGGCCAACGTCCTGACTTTC.

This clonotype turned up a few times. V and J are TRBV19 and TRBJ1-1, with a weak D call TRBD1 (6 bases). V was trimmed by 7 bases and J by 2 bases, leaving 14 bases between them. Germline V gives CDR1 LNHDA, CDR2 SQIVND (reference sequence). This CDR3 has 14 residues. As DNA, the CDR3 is TGTGCCAGTACCGAACGGACAGATAACACTGAAGCTTTCTTT. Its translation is CASTERTDNTEAFF.

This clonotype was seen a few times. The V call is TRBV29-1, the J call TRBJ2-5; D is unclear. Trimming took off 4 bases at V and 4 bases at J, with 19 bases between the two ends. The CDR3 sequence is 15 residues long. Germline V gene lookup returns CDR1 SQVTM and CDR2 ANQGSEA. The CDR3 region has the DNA TGCAGCGTTGGGCCCGGCACAAACAACATAGAGACCCAGTACTTC. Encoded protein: CSVGPGTNNIETQYF. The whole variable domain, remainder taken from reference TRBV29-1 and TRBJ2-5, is SAVISQKPSRDICQRGTSLTIQCQVDSQVTMMFWYRQQPGQSLTLIATANQGSEATYESGFVIDKFPISRPNLTFSTLTVSNMSPEDSSIYLCSVGPGTNNIETQYFGPGTRLLVL.

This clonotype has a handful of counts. As DNA, the CDR3 is TGCAGCGTTGAAACTAGCGGGAGCTACGAGCAGTACTTC. Its protein product is CSVETSGSYEQYF. The chain joins TRBV29-1 to TRBJ2-7; 11 positions agree with TRBD2. V shed 2 bases, J shed 3 bases, and the junction held 0 bases outside the gene matches. The CDR3 covers 13 residues. Germline assignment: CDR1 SQVTM and CDR2 ANQGSEA.

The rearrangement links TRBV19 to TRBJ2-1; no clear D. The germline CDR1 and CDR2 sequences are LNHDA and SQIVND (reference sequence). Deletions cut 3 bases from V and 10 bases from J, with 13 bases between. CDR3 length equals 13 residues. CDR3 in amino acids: CASSIGTIGEQFF. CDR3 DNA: TGTGCCAGTAGTATTGGCACAATTGGAGAGCAGTTCTTC.

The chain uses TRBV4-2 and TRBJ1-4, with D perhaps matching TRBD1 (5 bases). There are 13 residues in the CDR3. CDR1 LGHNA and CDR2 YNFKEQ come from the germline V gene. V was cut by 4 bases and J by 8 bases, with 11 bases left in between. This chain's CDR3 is CASSPDPGEKLFF. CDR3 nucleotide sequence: TGTGCCAGCAGCCCTGACCCAGGGGAAAAACTGTTTTTT.

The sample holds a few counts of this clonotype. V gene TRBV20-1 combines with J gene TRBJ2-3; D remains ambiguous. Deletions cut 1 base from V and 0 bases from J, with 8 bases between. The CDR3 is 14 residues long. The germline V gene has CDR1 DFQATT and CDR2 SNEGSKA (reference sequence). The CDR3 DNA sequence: TGCAGTGCTAGAGGCAGTCCTAGCACAGATACGCAGTATTTT. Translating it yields CSARGSPSTDTQYF.

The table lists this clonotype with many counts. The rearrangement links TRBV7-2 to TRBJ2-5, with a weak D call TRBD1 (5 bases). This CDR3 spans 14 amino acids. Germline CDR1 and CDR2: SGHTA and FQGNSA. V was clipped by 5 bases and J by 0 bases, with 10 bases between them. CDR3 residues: CASSRDRNQETQYF. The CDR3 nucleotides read TGTGCCAGCAGCCGCGACAGAAACCAAGAGACCCAGTACTTC.

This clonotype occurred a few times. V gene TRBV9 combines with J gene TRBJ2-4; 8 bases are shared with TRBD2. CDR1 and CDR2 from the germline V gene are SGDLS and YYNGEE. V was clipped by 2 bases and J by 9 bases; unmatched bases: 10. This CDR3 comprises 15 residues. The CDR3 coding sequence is TGTGCCAGCAGCGTGGCCCCGACGGGGGGGAGCATTCAGTACTTC. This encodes CASSVAPTGGSIQYF.

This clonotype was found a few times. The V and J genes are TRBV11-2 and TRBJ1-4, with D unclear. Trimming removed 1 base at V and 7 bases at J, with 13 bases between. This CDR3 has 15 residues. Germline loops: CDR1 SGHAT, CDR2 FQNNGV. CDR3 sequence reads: CASSLGTLRGEKLFF. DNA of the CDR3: TGTGCCAGCAGCTTAGGGACTCTGCGGGGTGAAAAACTGTTTTTT.